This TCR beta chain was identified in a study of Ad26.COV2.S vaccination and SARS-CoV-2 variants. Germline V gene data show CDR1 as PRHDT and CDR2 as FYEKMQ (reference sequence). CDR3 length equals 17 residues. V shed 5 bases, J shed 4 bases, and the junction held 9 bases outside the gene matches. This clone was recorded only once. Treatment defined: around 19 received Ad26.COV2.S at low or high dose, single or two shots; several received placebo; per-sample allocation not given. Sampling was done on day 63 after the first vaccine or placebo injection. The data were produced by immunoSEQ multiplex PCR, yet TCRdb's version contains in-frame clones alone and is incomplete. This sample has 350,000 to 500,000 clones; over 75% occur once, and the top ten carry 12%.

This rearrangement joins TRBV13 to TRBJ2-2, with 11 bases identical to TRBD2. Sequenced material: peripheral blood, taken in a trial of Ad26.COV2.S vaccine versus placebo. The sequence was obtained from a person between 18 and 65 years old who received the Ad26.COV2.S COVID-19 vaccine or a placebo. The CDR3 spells CASSLLAGGSLTGELFF. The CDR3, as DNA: TGTGCCAGCAGCCTTTTAGCGGGAGGGTCTCTCACCGGGGAGCTGTTTTTT. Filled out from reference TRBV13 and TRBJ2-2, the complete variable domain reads AAGVIQSPRHLIKEKRETATLKCYPIPRHDTVYWYQQGPGQDPQFLISFYEKMQSDKGSIPDRFSAQQFSDYHSELNMSSLELGDSALYFCASSLLAGGSLTGELFFGEGSRLTVL.